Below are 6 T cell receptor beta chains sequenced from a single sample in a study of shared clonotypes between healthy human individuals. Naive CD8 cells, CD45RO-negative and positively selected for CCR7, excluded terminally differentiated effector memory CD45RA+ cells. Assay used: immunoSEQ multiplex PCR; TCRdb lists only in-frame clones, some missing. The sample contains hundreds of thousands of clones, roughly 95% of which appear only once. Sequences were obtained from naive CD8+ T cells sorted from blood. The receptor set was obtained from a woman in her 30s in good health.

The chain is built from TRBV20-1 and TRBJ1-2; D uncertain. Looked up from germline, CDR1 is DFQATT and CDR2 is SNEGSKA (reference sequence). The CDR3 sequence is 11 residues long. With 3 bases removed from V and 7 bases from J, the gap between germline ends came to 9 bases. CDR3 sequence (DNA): TGCAGTGCTAGTCTACAGAGTGGCTACACCTTC. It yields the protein CSASLQSGYTF.

The CDR3 is CASSLAPTANYGYTF. In DNA form, the CDR3 reads TGCGCCAGCAGCTTGGCACCGACAGCTAACTATGGCTACACCTTC. The V and J genes are TRBV5-1 and TRBJ1-2, with D maybe TRBD1 (5 bases). Per the germline V gene, CDR1 is SGHRS and CDR2 is YFSETQ. CDR3 length equals 15 residues. Trimming stripped 0 bases from V and 0 bases from J, with 9 bases between.

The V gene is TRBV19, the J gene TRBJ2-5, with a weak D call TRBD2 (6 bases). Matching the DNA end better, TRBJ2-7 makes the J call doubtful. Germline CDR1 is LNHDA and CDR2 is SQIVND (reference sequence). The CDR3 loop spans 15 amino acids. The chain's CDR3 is CASSIAASATYEQYF. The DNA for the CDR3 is TGTGCCAGTAGTATAGCGGCTAGCGCAACCTACGAGCAGTACTTC.

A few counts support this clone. The CDR3, as DNA: TGTGCCAGCAGCTCTGGATCTGAGCAGTTCTTC. This codes for CASSSGSEQFF. The chain has TRBV5-4 and TRBJ2-1, with unresolved D. V was pared by 3 bases and J by 9 bases, with 7 bases between. Germline V gene lookup returns CDR1 SGHNT and CDR2 YYREEE (reference sequence). CDR3 length equals 11 residues.

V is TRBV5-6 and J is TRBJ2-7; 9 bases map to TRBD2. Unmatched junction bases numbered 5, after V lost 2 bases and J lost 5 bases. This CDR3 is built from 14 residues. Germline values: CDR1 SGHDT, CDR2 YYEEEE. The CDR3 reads CASSFPRTSDEQYF. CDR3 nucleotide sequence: TGTGCCAGCAGCTTTCCCCGGACTAGCGACGAGCAGTACTTC.

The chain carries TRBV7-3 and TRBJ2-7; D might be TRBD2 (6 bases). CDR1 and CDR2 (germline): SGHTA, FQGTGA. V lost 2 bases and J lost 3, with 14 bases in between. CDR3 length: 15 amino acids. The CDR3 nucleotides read TGTGCCAGCAGCTTAGGTCCCGAGGAGGGCTACGAGCAGTACTTC. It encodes CASSLGPEEGYEQYF.